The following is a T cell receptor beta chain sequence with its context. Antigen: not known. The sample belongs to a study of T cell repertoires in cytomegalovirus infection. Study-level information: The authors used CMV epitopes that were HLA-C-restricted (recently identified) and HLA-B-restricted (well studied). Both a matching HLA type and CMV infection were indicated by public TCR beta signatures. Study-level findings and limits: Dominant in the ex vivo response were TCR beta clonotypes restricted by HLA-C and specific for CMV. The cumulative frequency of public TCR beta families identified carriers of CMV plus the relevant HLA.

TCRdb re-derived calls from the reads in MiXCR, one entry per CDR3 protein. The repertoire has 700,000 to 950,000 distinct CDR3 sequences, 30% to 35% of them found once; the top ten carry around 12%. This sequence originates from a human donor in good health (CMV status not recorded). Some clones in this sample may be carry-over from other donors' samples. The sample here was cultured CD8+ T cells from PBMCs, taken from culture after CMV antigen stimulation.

The CDR3 DNA follows: TGCGCCAGCAGACCTACGGGGGGGAACTACAATGAGCAGTTCTTC. Residues: CASRPTGGNYNEQFF. The V gene is TRBV5-1, the J gene TRBJ2-1; 8 bases are a match to TRBD2. This CDR3 has 15 amino acids. V lost 5 bases to trimming and J lost 3 bases; unmatched junction nucleotides: 7. The germline V gene encodes CDR1 SGHRS and CDR2 YFSETQ.